The subject of this entry is one TCR beta chain. The antigen is not known. This sample is drawn from a study of beta chain features in type 1 diabetes. The overall study: Cell yields, gender and age were similar in healthy donors and patients. Points from the study as a whole: People with Type 1 diabetes carried modestly yet significantly shorter TCRB CDR3s in all four CD4+ subsets.

Per donor, one heparinised blood draw averaged roughly 110 mL. Cells sorted by CD45RO/CCR7/CD25/CD127/CD95/CD27 comprised CD4+ naive, central memory, regulatory and stem cell-like memory cells. The entirety of the isolated RNA underwent reverse transcription, so expressed TCRB transcripts were sequenced. The average output of naive, central memory and regulatory T cell samples was several million reads. Clones were sequenced by immunoSEQ multiplex PCR, and TCRdb holds only the in-frame ones, with some missing. The table records fewer than 450,000 clones, roughly 14% of them present only once. Germline V gene data show CDR1 as SNHLY and CDR2 as FYNNEI. This CDR3 has 16 residues. The J segment lost 2 bases and the V segment lost 2 bases, leaving 6 bases of the junction unmatched.

The receptor was derived from a woman between 18 and 29 years old with type 1 diabetes. V is TRBV2 and J is TRBJ2-1; 7 nucleotides match TRBD2. Sequences were obtained from naive CD4+ T cells from blood. CDR3 sequence: CASSEFTGTTYNEQFF. CDR3 DNA: TGTGCCAGCAGTGAATTTACCGGGACTACCTACAATGAGCAGTTCTTC.